This T cell receptor beta chain was sequenced for a study of T cell changes during pregnancy in multiple sclerosis. Sequencing used immunoSEQ multiplex PCR; TCRdb keeps in-frame clones, though not all of them. The sample lists roughly 40,000 clones; roughly 94% were seen once. CDR1 MDHEN and CDR2 SYDVKM come from the germline V gene. Trimming cost V 3 bases and J 10 bases; bases outside gene matches: 11. The CDR3 is 14 residues long. This material consisted of peripheral blood, taken in the third trimester of pregnancy. The receptor comes from a female donor with multiple sclerosis, enrolled in a pregnancy study. The chain uses TRBV28 and TRBJ1-1; 7 nucleotides agree with TRBD1. Here the CDR3 reads CASSFMMGQYRAFF. In DNA, the CDR3 is TGTGCCAGCAGTTTTATGATGGGACAGTATCGAGCTTTCTTT. Looking up the rest from reference TRBV28 and TRBJ1-1 gives the full variable domain: DVKVTQSSRYLVKRTGEKVFLECVQDMDHENMFWYRQDPGLGLRLIYFSYDVKMKEKGDIPEGYSVSREKKERFSLILESASTNQTSMYLCASSFMMGQYRAFFGQGTRLTVV.